This T cell receptor (beta chain) derives from a study of shared clonotypes between healthy human individuals. Concerning this clone itself: Its antigen remains unidentified.

Findings of the study overall: A handful of donors held approximately 4.5% of naive CD4 clonotypes in common. Researchers sampled only blood; tissue repertoires likely differ.

CDR1 is KGHSH, CDR2 LQKENI, per germline. CDR3 length: 15 residues. Germline trimming cut 7 bases from V and 4 bases from J; bases unmatched to any gene: 9. There were no recent acute infections or vaccinations among the donors, who were healthy HIV-negative adults. TCRdb's copy holds only in-frame clones and misses some; the assay was immunoSEQ multiplex PCR. The sample holds around 2.3 million clones, nearly 97% seen once. This clonotype originated in a man between 18 and 35 years old in good health. The specimen was naive CD4+ T cells sorted from blood. Sample subset: CD45RA+ positively selected. This rearrangement joins TRBV18 to TRBJ1-1; TRBD1 matches 10 bases. As DNA, the CDR3 is TGTGCCAGCTTAACAGTGACAGGGGGCGGCACTGAAGCTTTCTTT. This gives the protein CASLTVTGGGTEAFF.